What follows describes a single TCR beta chain. This entry belongs to a study of T-cell reconstitution after alpha-beta-depleted transplantation in children. In germline, CDR1 is SGHNT, CDR2 YYREEE (reference sequence). V lost 1 base, J lost 5 bases, and 16 bases lay in between. The CDR3 is made up of 16 amino acids. Construction of the TCRbeta library involved unique molecular identifiers. TCRdb reanalysed the PCR reads using MiXCR and keeps one entry per CDR3 protein. The data hold over 70,000 distinct CDR3 sequences, with 12% observed a single time. The chain uses TRBV5-4 and TRBJ2-1; possibly TRBD2 for D (6 bases). The source is a human donor who donated a stem cell graft to a child with inherited bone marrow failure. Sequenced here: PBMCs from the stem cell graft donor, sampled from the stem cell graft. This chain's CDR3 is CASSLYRRGAHNEQFF. The CDR3 coding sequence is TGTGCCAGCAGCTTGTACAGGCGCGGGGCCCACAATGAGCAGTTCTTC.